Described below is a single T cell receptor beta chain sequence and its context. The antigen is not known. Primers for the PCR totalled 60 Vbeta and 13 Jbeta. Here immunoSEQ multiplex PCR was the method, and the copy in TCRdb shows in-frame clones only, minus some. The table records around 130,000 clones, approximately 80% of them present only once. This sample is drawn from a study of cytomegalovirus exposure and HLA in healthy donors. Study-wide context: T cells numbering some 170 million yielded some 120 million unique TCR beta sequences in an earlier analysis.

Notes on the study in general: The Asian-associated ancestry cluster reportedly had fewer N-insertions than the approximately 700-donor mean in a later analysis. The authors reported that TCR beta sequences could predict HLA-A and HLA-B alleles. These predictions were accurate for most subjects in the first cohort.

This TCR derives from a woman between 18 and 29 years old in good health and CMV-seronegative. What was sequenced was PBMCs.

CDR3 coding DNA: TGTGCCAGCAGTGGATTGACAGGGCAAGAGACCCAGTACTTC. Its protein product is CASSGLTGQETQYF. V is TRBV2 and J is TRBJ2-5, with TRBD1 matching 7 bases. CDR3 length equals 14 residues. CDR1 SNHLY and CDR2 FYNNEI come from the germline V gene. The junction had 4 bases not matched to a gene; V was cut back by 4 bases and J by 2 bases.